This record concerns one TCR beta chain sequence. This sample was taken from a study of blood T cell repertoires in COVID-19. About the study: The samples span acute and convalescent COVID-19 from the United States, Italy and Spain. Sample material is recorded as cDNA or gDNA derived from T cells, B-cell-depleted T cells, or PBMCs.

As originally analysed: Amplification with reference gene primers provided the estimates of nucleated cell counts. Here immunoSEQ multiplex PCR was the method, and the copy in TCRdb shows in-frame clones only, minus some. V, J and clone size are those of that table, while D and trimming were read from the DNA. This repertoire shows approximately 99,000 clones, about 90% found once; its top ten account for just under 20%. Germline CDR1 is MNHEY and CDR2 is SMNVEV (reference sequence). Trimming pared 6 bases from V and 0 bases from J, leaving 12 bases between. The CDR3 consists of 14 residues. This chain links TRBV27 with TRBJ2-7; a possible D gene is TRBD1 (6 bases). Sequenced input: peripheral blood. The clonotype originates from a human donor in a cohort sampled during active COVID-19. The CDR3 loop is CASRFRTASYEQYF. In DNA, the CDR3 is TGTGCCAGCAGATTCAGGACAGCCTCCTACGAGCAGTACTTC.